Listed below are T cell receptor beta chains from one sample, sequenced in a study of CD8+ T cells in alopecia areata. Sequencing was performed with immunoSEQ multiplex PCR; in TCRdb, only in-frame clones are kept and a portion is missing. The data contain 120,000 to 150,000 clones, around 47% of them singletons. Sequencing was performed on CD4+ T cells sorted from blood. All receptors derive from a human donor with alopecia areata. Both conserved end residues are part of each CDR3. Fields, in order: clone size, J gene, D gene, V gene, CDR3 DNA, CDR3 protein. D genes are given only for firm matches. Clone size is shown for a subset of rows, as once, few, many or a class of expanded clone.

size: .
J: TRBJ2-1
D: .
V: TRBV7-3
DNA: TGTGCCAGCGGAGGCGGCTCCTACAATGAGCAGTTCTTC
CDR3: CASGGGSYNEQFF

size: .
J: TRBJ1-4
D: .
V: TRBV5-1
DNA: TGCGCCAGCAGCCGGGCGGACCGACGGAATGAAAAACTGTTTTTT
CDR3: CASSRADRRNEKLFF

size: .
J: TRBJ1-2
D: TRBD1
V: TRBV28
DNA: TGTGCCAGCAGTTCCCCCGGGACAGCCTATGGCTACACCTTC
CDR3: CASSSPGTAYGYTF

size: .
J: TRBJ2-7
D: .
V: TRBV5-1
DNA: TGCGCCAGCAGCTTGGCCGTGTCTAGCTACGAGCAGTACTTC
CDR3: CASSLAVSSYEQYF

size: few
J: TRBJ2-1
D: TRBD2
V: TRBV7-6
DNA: TGTGCCAGCAGCTTAGCAGTGGGACTAGCGGGAGGGCCTACGTTCTTC
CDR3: CASSLAVGLAGGPTFF

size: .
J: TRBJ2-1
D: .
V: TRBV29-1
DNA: TGCAGCGTTGAGTCGTATGAGCAGTTCTTC
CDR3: CSVESYEQFF

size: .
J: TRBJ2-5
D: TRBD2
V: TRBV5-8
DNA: TGTGCCAGCAGCCAAGGGACTAGCGTGGAGACCCAGTACTTC
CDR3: CASSQGTSVETQYF

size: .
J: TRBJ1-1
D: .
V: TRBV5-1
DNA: TGCGCCAGCAGCTTGGGAGAGAAACGGAACACTGAAGCTTTCTTT
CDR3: CASSLGEKRNTEAFF

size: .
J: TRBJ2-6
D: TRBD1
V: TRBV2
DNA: TGTGCCAGGTTTACCGGGACAGGGGGCATCTCTGGGGCCAACGTCCTGACTTTC
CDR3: CARFTGTGGISGANVLTF

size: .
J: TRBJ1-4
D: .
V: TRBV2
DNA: TGTGCCAGCAGTTTGGATGCGGGTGAAAAACTGTTTTTT
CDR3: CASSLDAGEKLFF

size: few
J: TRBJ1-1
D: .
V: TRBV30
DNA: TGTGCCTGGAATAAGGGTGGGAACACTGAAGCTTTCTTT
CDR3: CAWNKGGNTEAFF

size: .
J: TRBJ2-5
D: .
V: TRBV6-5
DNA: TGTGCCAGCAGCCTCCCAGGGGTGGACGGGGAGACCCAGTACTTC
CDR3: CASSLPGVDGETQYF

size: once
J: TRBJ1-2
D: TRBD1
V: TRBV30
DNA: TGTGCCTGGATGTGGGCAGGGGGATTTGGCTACACCTTC
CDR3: CAWMWAGGFGYTF

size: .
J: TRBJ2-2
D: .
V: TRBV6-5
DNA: TGTGCCAGCAGTACGGGCCTCTTTAACGGGGAGCTGTTTTTT
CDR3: CASSTGLFNGELFF

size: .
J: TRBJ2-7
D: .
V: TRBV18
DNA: TGTGCCAGCTCACCGTCAGGGAATACCTACGAGCAGTACTTC
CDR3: CASSPSGNTYEQYF

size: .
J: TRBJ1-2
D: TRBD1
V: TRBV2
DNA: TGTGCCAGCAGTGTAGGGACAGGCTATGGCTACACCTTC
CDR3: CASSVGTGYGYTF

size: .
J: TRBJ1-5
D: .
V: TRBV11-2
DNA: TGTGCCAGCAGCTTAGAATTCTCGGGTGGTCAGCCCCAGCATTTT
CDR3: CASSLEFSGGQPQHF

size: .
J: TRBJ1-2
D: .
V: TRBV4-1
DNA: TGCGCCAGCAGCCAAGGTCCCTCAGCCAGGGGCTACACCTTC
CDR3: CASSQGPSARGYTF

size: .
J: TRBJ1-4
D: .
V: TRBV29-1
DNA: TGCAGCGTTGAAGGGGGTGCAACTAATGAAAAACTGTTTTTT
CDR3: CSVEGGATNEKLFF

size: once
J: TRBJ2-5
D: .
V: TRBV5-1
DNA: TGCGCCAGCAAGGGGGAAGAGACCCAGTACTTC
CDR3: CASKGEETQYF

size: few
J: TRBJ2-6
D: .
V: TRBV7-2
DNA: TGTGCCAGCAGCTTAGCCCCCACTAGGGTTGGGGCCAACGTCCTGACTTTC
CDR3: CASSLAPTRVGANVLTF

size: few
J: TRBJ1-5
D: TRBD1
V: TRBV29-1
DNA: TGCAGCGTTGAAGGACAGGGTGATGATCAGCCCCAGCATTTT
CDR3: CSVEGQGDDQPQHF

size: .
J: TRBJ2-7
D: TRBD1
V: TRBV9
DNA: TGTGCCAGCACCCCAGAGGGGACAGGGTTCGAGCAGTACTTC
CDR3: CASTPEGTGFEQYF

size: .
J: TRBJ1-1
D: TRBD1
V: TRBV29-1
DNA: TGCAGCGTTGGACAGGGGTTGTGGACTGAAGCTTTCTTT
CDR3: CSVGQGLWTEAFF

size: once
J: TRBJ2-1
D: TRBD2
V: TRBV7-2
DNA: TGTGCCAGCAGCTTAGGCGGGGGGTACAATGAGCAGTTCTTC
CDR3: CASSLGGGYNEQFF

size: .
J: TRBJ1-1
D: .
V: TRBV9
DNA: TGTGCCAGCAGCGTAGGGGGGACGAGGCGGCTGAACACTGAAGCTTTCTTT
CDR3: CASSVGGTRRLNTEAFF

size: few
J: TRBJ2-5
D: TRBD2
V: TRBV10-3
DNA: TGTGCCATCAGTTCCTCGGGACTAGCGGAGGGGACCCAGTACTTC
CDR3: CAISSSGLAEGTQYF

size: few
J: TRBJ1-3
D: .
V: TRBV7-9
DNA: TGTGCCAGCAGCTTATACAGGGAGGACTCTGGAAACACCATATATTTT
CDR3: CASSLYREDSGNTIYF

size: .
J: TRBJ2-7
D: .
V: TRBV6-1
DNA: TGTGCCAGCAGTGAACGGATGGGGAGCTACGAGCAGTACTTC
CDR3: CASSERMGSYEQYF

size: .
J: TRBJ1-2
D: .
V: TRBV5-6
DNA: TGTGCCAGCAGCTTCGGCCCAGGAATTTATGGCTACACCTTC
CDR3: CASSFGPGIYGYTF

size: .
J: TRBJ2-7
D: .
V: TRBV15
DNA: TGTGCCACCAGTTATGGGGGCAGGGACGAGCAGTACTTC
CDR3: CATSYGGRDEQYF

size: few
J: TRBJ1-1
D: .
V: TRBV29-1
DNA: TGCAGCGTTGTTCGGGCCCAAGACACTGAAGCTTTCTTT
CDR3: CSVVRAQDTEAFF

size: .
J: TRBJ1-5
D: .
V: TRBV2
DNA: TGTGCCAGCAGCCACCCGGGGGGACAGCCCCAGCATTTT
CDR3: CASSHPGGQPQHF

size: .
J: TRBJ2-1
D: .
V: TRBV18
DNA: TGTGCCAGCTCGCCCGGCCGACATCAGGAGCAGTTCTTC
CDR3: CASSPGRHQEQFF

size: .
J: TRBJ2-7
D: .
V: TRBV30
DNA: TGTGCCTGCCTCCTTGGGGGCGAGCAGTACTTC
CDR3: CACLLGGEQYF

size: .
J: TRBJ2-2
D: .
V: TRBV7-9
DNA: TGTGCCAGCAGCTTCACCTACACCGGGGAGCTGTTTTTT
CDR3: CASSFTYTGELFF

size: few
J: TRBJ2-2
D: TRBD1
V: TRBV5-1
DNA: TGCGCCAGCAGCTCGGACAGGGGGGACACCGGGGAGCTGTTTTTT
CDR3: CASSSDRGDTGELFF

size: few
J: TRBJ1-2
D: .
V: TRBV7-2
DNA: TGTGCCAGCAGCCCGGACACCTATGGCTACACCTTC
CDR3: CASSPDTYGYTF

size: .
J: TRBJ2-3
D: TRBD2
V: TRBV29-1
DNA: TGCAGCGCACAAGGGCTAGCGGAAGAGAACACAGATACGCAGTATTTT
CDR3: CSAQGLAEENTDTQYF

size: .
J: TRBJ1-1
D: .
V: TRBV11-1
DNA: TGTGCCAGCAGCACAGGGTCCTGGGACACTGAAGCTTTCTTT
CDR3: CASSTGSWDTEAFF

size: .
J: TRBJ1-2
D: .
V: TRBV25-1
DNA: TGTGCCAGCAGTTTATACGGCTATGGCTACACCTTC
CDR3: CASSLYGYGYTF

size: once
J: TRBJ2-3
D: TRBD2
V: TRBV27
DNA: TGTGCCAGAGGGGTGACTAGCGTGAGGAATACGCAGTATTTT
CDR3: CARGVTSVRNTQYF

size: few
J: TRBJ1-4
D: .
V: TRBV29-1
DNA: TGCAGCGTTGAAGAATCGACAGCATCAAATGAAAAACTGTTTTTT
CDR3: CSVEESTASNEKLFF

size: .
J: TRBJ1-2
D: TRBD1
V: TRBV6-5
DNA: TGTGCCAGCAGAGAGACAGGGAGTGGCTACACCTTC
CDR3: CASRETGSGYTF

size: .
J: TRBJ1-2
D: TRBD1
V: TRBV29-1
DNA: TGCAGCGTTGAAAGGCAGGGGGGATATGGCTACACCTTC
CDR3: CSVERQGGYGYTF

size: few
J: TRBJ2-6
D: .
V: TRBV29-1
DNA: TGCAGCGGGGGCTCTGGGGCCAACGTCCTGACTTTC
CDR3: CSGGSGANVLTF

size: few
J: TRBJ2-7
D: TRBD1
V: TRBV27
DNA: TGTGCCAGCAGTCGACAGGGGGACGAGCAGTACTTC
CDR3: CASSRQGDEQYF

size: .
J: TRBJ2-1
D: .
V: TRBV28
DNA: TGTGCCAGCAGTTTAAGCAATGAGCAGTTCTTC
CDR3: CASSLSNEQFF